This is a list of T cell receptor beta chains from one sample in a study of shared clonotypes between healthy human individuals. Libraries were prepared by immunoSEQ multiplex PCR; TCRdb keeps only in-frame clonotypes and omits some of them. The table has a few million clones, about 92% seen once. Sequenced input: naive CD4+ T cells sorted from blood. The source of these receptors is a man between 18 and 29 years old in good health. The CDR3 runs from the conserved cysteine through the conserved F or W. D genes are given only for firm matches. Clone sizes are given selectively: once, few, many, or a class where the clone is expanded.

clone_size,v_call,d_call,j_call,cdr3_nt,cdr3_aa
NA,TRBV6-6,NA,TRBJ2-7,TGTGCCAGCAGTTCCTCGACGGCGGCCTACGAGCAGTACTTC,CASSSSTAAYEQYF
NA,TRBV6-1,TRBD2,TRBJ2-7,TGTGCCAGCCGGACTAGCCAATTCTACGAGCAGTACTTC,CASRTSQFYEQYF
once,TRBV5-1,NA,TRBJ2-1,TGCGCCAGCAGCCTAGCGGGACAGGGGACCAGCTCCTACAATGAGCAGTTCTTC,CASSLAGQGTSSYNEQFF
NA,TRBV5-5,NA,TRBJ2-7,TGTGCCAGCAGCTTGGAGGGACAACTACGGGAGCAGTACTTC,CASSLEGQLREQYF
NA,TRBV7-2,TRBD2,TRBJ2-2,TGTGCCAGCAGCTTAGAACGACTAGCGGGAGGTGGCACCGGGGAGCTGTTTTTT,CASSLERLAGGGTGELFF
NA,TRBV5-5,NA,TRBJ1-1,TGTGCCAGCAGCTTGGGGTACGGGGGCGCTGAAGCTTTCTTT,CASSLGYGGAEAFF
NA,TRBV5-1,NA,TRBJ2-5,TGCGCCAGCAGCTTGTCAGGCCCCAGAGGAGAGACCCAGTACTTC,CASSLSGPRGETQYF
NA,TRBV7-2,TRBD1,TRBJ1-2,TGTGCCAGCAGCTTAAACAGGGGGCTCAACTATGGCTACACCTTC,CASSLNRGLNYGYTF
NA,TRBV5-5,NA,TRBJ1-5,TGTGCCAGCAGCTTGGGCCAGGGTCTCAATCAGCCCCAGCATTTT,CASSLGQGLNQPQHF
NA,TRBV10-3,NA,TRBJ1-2,TGTGCCATCAGTGATGGGGCTGGCTACACCTTC,CAISDGAGYTF
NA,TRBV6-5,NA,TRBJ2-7,TGTGCCAGCAGTTACTCGGCGGGTCTTTACGAGCAGTACTTC,CASSYSAGLYEQYF
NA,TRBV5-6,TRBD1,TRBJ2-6,TGTGCCAGCAACCATGGATCCGACAGGGGGTCTGCTGGGGCCAACGTCCTGACTTTC,CASNHGSDRGSAGANVLTF